This T cell receptor (beta chain) was sequenced in a study of shared clonotypes between healthy human individuals. Study results and limitations: Clonotype sharing across a few donors was observed for roughly 5% of naive CD4 clonotypes. Genetic and exposure-history diversity was limited by the few donors.

Looked up from germline, CDR1 is KGHSH and CDR2 is LQKENI. The ends were cut back, 3 bases at V and 4 bases at J, with 13 bases in the middle. The CDR3 totals 14 residues. Sequencing was at deep level. Genomic DNA belonging to each subset was distributed in equal measure over several immunoSEQ plates. Only in-frame clones appear in the TCRdb table, and some are missing; sequencing was by immunoSEQ multiplex PCR. The sample contains approximately 2.5 million clones, around 94% of which appear only once. Concerning this clone: The target antigen is unknown. This CDR3 is also generated by other DNA sequences in the sample.

V usage is TRBV18 and J usage is TRBJ2-7; D is uncertain. The TCR originated in a man between 18 and 29 years old in good health. Sequencing was done on a sample of naive CD4+ T cells sorted from blood. The subset is: CD45RA+ positively selected. The chain's CDR3 is CASSPPGQRYEQYF. CDR3 sequence (DNA): TGTGCCAGCTCACCGCCGGGCCAGAGATACGAGCAGTACTTC.